This TCR beta chain was sequenced during a study of circulating and synovial CD4+ cells in juvenile arthritis. The CDR3 spans 15 residues. CDR1 SNHLY and CDR2 FYNNEI come from the germline V gene. After removal of 6 bases from V and 6 bases from J, the junction contained 10 bases not matched to a gene. Sequencing was performed with immunoSEQ multiplex PCR; in TCRdb, only in-frame clones are kept and a portion is missing. This sample carries approximately 1,500 clones, 95% to 96% of them seen once, and the ten largest clones take about 2.7%. General study results and limits: Shared-clonotype fractions with synovium likely underestimate full repertoire overlap.

The sample holds one count of this clone. Its antigen is unknown. Sequencing was done on a sample of CD4+ T cells from synovial fluid. This clonotype originated in a human donor with juvenile idiopathic arthritis. The genes are TRBV2 and TRBJ1-1, with 10 nucleotides matching TRBD1. CDR3 loop: CASRSLGTGAAEAFF. The CDR3 nucleotides are TGTGCCAGCAGGTCCTTGGGGACAGGGGCAGCTGAAGCTTTCTTT.